These 10 T cell receptor beta chains were sequenced from one sample in a study of prognosis after radiotherapy for stage I lung cancer. Two-round multiplex PCR on genomic DNA was the method by which TCR beta CDR3 was amplified. With primers specific to each TRBV and TRBJ gene, the first-round PCR was performed. TCRdb reanalysed the multiplex PCR reads using MiXCR and keeps one entry per CDR3 protein. The sample lists around 26,000 distinct CDR3 sequences; more than 45% were seen once. The sequenced sample was PBMCs, obtained before or after stereotactic body radiation therapy (not recorded which). The receptors here all came from a donor aged 50 or older with non-small cell lung cancer.

The chain uses TRBV6-1 and TRBJ2-1; D possibly matches TRBD1 or TRBD2 (5 bases each). There are 14 residues in the CDR3. V lost 0 bases and J 5 bases, leaving 8 bases between the germline ends. Germline V gene sequence: CDR1 MNHNS, CDR2 SASEGT. The CDR3 region has the DNA TGTGCCAGCAGTGAAGCGGGGGTGAACAATGAGCAGTTCTTC. It specifies CASSEAGVNNEQFF.

This chain joins TRBV7-2 and TRBJ1-6, with no clear D. Germline V gene data show CDR1 as SGHTA and CDR2 as FQGNSA. The CDR3 is made up of 12 amino acids. The germline V and J ends were trimmed by 7 bases and 10 bases, with 11 bases remaining between them. The CDR3 loop reads CASTMVGSPLHF. The CDR3, as DNA: TGTGCCAGCACCATGGTAGGATCACCCCTCCACTTT.

This clonotype was found many times. The rearrangement links TRBV6-5 to TRBJ1-6; 8 positions match TRBD1. Trimming removed 4 bases from V and 7 bases from J; junction bases left unmatched: 3. Germline CDR1 and CDR2: MNHEY and SVGAGI. The length of the CDR3 is 14 residues. The CDR3 reads CASSFRDRNSPLHF. In DNA, the CDR3 is TGTGCCAGCAGTTTCCGGGACAGGAATTCACCCCTCCACTTT.

This clonotype was recorded at least ten times. The chain couples TRBV28 to TRBJ2-1; possible D gene TRBD1, 6 bases. V was pared by 2 bases and J by 7 bases, with 15 bases between. The CDR3 spans 15 residues. Germline V gives CDR1 MDHEN, CDR2 SYDVKM. CDR3 loop: CASSLEGVLSNEQFF. The CDR3 DNA reads as TGTGCCAGCAGTTTAGAGGGGGTTCTCTCAAATGAGCAGTTCTTC.

This sequence joins TRBV7-2 and TRBJ2-2, with D possibly being TRBD2 (6 bases). This CDR3 is built from 15 residues. With 1 base removed from V and 6 bases from J, the gap between germline ends came to 12 bases. CDR1 is SGHTA and CDR2 is FQGNSA in the germline V gene. Here the CDR3 reads CASSLEAGSAGELFF. Written as DNA, the CDR3 is TGTGCCAGCAGCTTAGAGGCCGGGAGTGCCGGGGAGCTGTTTTTT.

This clonotype was seen many times. V and J are TRBV24-1 and TRBJ2-1; TRBD1 matches 8 bases. V shed 3 bases and J 3 bases; nucleotides not matched to a gene: 6. The germline gives CDR1 KGHDR, CDR2 SFDVKD. The CDR3 runs 16 residues. The CDR3 nucleotides are TGTGCCACCAGTGATCCGAGACAGGGGAACTACAATGAGCAGTTCTTC. Protein: CATSDPRQGNYNEQFF.

The sample holds many counts of this clonotype. The chain has TRBV15 and TRBJ1-2; maybe TRBD1 (5 bases). Germline CDR1 LNHNV, CDR2 YYDKDF (reference sequence). With 5 bases removed from V and 5 bases from J, the gap between germline ends came to 15 bases. This CDR3 comprises 14 residues. CDR3 coding DNA: TGTGCCACCAGCCCGCGGACATCTGGATATGGCTACACCTTC. As protein: CATSPRTSGYGYTF.

Notes on this clonotype: At one boundary the junction diverges from the germline segment, which might be a read error. The chain is built from TRBV24-1 and TRBJ2-3; 8 bases are shared with TRBD2. CDR3 length: 15 amino acids. CDR1 and CDR2 (germline): KGHDR, SFDVKD. The CDR3 protein is CATSDFTSGKDAQYF. DNA for the CDR3: TGTGCCACCAGTGATTTTACTAGCGGTAAGGATGCGCAGTACTTT.

The chain joins TRBV25-1 to TRBJ2-3, with 7 bases identical to TRBD2. Germline lookup yields CDR1 MGHDK and CDR2 SYGVNS. This CDR3 has 17 residues. The CDR3 here is CPSSSAGRGGGADTQYF. CDR3 DNA: TGTCCTAGCAGTTCCGCGGGGAGGGGCGGGGGTGCAGATACGCAGTATTTT.

The V call is TRBV11-3, the J call TRBJ2-2; no firm D call. V gave up 5 bases and J gave up 7 bases, with 14 bases separating them. Germline CDR1 is SGHNT and CDR2 is YENEEA. The CDR3 has 14 residues. The CDR3: CASSLLMSLGELFF. CDR3 bases: TGTGCCAGCAGCCTCCTTATGAGCCTCGGGGAGCTGTTTTTT.